This T cell receptor (beta chain) was captured by sequencing in a study of OX40 agonist ivuxolimab in advanced cancers. Regarding the study as a whole: Researchers report that CD8+ T cells had, on average, more expanded clones than CD4+.

Comment on this clone: The antigen is undetermined.

Method: immunoSEQ multiplex PCR; TCRdb's copy keeps in-frame clones and lacks some. The data hold approximately 50,000 clones, with approximately 88% observed a single time. CDR1 and CDR2 from the germline V gene are MDHEN and SYDVKM. V dropped 3 bases and J dropped 2; count of bases not matched to a gene: 4. This CDR3 contains 14 residues. Blood samples were obtained at baseline, cycle 4 day 1, and cycle 7 day 1. The material was CD4+ or CD8+ T cells sorted from blood, obtained in a trial of the OX40 agonist ivuxolimab. The V and J genes are TRBV28 and TRBJ2-7; 7 bases match TRBD2. This sequence was found in an adult with an advanced solid tumor such as melanoma, head and neck, liver or kidney cancer. In DNA form, the CDR3 reads TGTGCCAGCAGTTTCGCCGCGGGGGCCTACGAGCAGTACTTC. Translation: CASSFAAGAYEQYF.